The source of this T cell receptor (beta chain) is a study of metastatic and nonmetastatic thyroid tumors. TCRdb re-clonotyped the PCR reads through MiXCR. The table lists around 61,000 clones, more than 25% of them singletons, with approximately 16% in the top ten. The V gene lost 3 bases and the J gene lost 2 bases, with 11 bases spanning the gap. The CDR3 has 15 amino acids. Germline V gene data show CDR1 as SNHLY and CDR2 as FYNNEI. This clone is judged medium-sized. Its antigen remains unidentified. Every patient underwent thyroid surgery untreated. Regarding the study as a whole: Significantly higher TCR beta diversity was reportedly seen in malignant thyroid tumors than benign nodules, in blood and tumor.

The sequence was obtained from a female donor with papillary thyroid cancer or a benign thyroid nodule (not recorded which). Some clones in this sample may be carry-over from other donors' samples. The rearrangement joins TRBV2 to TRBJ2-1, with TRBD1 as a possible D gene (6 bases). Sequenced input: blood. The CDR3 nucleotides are TGTGCCAGCAGTGACCAAGGACAGACCTACAATGAGCAGTTCTTC. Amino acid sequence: CASSDQGQTYNEQFF.